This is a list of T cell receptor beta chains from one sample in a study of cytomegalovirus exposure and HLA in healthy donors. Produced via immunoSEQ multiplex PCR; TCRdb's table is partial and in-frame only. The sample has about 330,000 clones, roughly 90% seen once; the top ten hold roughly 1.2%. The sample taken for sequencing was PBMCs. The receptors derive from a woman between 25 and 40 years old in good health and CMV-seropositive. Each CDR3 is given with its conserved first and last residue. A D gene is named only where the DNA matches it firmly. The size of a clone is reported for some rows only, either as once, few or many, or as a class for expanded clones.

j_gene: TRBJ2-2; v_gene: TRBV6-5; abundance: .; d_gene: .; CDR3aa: CASSYGPGELFF; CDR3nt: TGTGCCAGCAGTTACGGCCCCGGGGAGCTGTTTTTT
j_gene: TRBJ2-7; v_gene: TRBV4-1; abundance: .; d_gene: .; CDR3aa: CASSQGRNYEQYF; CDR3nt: TGCGCCAGCAGCCAGGGACGGAACTACGAGCAGTACTTC
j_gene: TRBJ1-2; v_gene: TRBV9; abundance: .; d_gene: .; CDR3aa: CASSATHGKQRVGYTF; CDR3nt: TGTGCCAGCAGCGCCACACACGGGAAGCAGAGGGTGGGCTACACCTTC
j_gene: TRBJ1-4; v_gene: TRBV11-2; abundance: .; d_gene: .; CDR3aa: CASSLVPGGDEKLFF; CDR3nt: TGTGCCAGCAGCTTAGTTCCGGGGGGGGATGAAAAACTGTTTTTT
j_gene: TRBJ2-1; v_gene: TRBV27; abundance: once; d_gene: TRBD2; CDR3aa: CASSLFSGGHNEQFF; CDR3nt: TGTGCCAGCAGTTTATTCTCGGGGGGGCATAATGAGCAGTTCTTC
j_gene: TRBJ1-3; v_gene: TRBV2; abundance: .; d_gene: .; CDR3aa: CASSEATGFGNTIYF; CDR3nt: TGTGCCAGCAGTGAGGCCACTGGGTTTGGGAACACCATATATTTT
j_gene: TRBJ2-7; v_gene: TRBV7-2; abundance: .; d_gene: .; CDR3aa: CASSLGGLAYEQYF; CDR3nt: TGTGCCAGCAGCTTAGGGGGGTTGGCCTACGAGCAGTACTTC
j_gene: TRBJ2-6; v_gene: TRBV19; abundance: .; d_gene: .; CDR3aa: CASSRGALGANVLTF; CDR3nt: TGTGCCAGTAGCAGGGGGGCGCTAGGGGCCAACGTCCTGACTTTC
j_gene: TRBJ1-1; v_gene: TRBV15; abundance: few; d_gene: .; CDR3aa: CATSREGANTEAFF; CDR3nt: TGTGCCACCAGCAGAGAAGGCGCAAACACTGAAGCTTTCTTT
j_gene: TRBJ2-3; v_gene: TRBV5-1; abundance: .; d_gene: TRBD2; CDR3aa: CASGGGRSADTQYF; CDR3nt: TGCGCCTCGGGTGGCGGGAGATCGGCAGATACGCAGTATTTT
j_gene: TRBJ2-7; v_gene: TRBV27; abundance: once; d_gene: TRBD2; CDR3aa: CASSEGTSASYEQYF; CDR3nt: TGTGCCAGCAGTGAGGGGACTAGCGCTTCCTACGAGCAGTACTTC
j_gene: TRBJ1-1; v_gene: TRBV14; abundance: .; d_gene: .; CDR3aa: CASSKAMNTEAFF; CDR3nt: TGTGCCAGCAGTAAGGCTATGAACACTGAAGCTTTCTTT
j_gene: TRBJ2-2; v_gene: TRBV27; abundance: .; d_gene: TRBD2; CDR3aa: CASSPTSGRADTGELFF; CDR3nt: TGTGCCAGCAGTCCGACTAGCGGGAGGGCCGACACCGGGGAGCTGTTTTTT
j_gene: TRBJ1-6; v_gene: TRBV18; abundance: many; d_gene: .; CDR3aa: CASSPTQSSYNSPLHF; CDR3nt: TGTGCCAGCTCACCGACCCAGAGCTCCTATAATTCACCCCTCCACTTT
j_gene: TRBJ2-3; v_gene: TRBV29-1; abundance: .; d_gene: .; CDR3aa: CSVVRGASTDTQYF; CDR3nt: TGCAGCGTGGTTCGGGGGGCTAGCACAGATACGCAGTATTTT
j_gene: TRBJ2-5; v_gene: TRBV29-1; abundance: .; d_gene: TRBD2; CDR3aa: CSVAGASGGGFQETQYF; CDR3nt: TGCAGCGTTGCAGGCGCTAGCGGGGGAGGATTTCAAGAGACCCAGTACTTC
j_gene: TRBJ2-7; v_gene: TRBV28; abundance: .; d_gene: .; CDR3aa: CASSFGPFPGEQYF; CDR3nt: TGTGCCAGCAGTTTTGGGCCATTTCCCGGCGAGCAGTACTTC
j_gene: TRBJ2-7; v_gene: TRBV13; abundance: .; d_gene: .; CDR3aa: CASSLRAGVLPEQYF; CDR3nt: TGTGCCAGCAGCTTAAGGGCCGGAGTCCTTCCCGAGCAGTACTTC